This T cell receptor (beta chain) was found in a study of blood T cells in healthy people across ages. Germline CDR1 MGHRA, CDR2 YSYEKL. V shed 3 bases, J shed 6 bases, and the junction held 5 bases outside the gene matches. The CDR3 sequence is 15 residues long. It was with a sample-barcoded 5' primer and a J-beta primer mix that a second PCR of about 6 to 11 cycles was run. TCRdb recomputed calls from the 5' RACE reads with MiXCR, one row per CDR3 protein. Here the sample spans 1.5 million to 2 million distinct CDR3 sequences, around 36% being singletons. This TCR came from a woman aged 25-40 years in good health. The chain links TRBV4-1 to TRBJ2-3; 11 bases map to TRBD2. Sequenced input: blood. DNA for the CDR3: TGCGCCAGCAGCCAGATGCGACTAGCGGGGGATACGCAGTATTTT. It codes for CASSQMRLAGDTQYF.